This T cell receptor (beta chain) was recorded in a study of neoadjuvant anti-PD-1 for oral cavity cancer. Clones were read by immunoSEQ multiplex PCR, and TCRdb kept only the in-frame ones, dropping some. The repertoire has about 13,000 clones, about 70% of them found once; the top ten carry less than 3%. In this sample, this clone turned up a few times. This CDR3 spans 11 amino acids. Germline V gives CDR1 MNHNS, CDR2 SASEGT. V lost 9 bases and J 10 bases, leaving 12 bases between the germline ends. Sequencing used PBMCs, obtained before nivolumab (anti-PD-1) treatment. The sequence came from a person aged 40 to 85 with oral cavity squamous cell carcinoma. The V gene is TRBV6-1, the J gene TRBJ1-4; tentatively, D is TRBD1 (5 bases). CDR3 loop: CASLGTGKLFF. The CDR3 coding sequence is TGTGCCAGTCTAGGGACTGGAAAACTGTTTTTT.